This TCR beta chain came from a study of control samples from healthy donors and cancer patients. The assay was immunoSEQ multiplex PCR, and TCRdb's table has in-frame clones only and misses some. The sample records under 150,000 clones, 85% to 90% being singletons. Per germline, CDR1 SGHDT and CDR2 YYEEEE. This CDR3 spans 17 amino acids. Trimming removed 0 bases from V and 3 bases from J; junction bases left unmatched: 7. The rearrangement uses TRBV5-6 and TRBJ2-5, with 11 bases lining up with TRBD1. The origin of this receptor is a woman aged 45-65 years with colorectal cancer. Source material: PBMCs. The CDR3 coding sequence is TGTGCCAGCAGCTTGGCAACCAGGGACAGGGGGAAAGAGACCCAGTACTTC. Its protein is CASSLATRDRGKETQYF.